The next 10 T cell receptor beta chains were all read from a single sample in a study of blood T cell repertoires in COVID-19. TCRdb's table, derived via immunoSEQ multiplex PCR, lists solely in-frame clones and lacks some. The data contain more than 250,000 clones, 92% of them singletons. What was sequenced was PBMCs or T cells enriched from blood (not recorded which). These receptors were collected from a woman aged 25-40 years who had recovered from COVID-19.

In this sample, this clone turned up a few times. J is TRBJ1-2 and V is TRBV7-2; tentatively, D is TRBD1 (5 bases). The CDR3 covers 16 residues. CDR1 is SGHTA and CDR2 is FQGNSA in the germline V gene. V dropped 1 base and J dropped 6 bases, with 18 bases sitting between them. The CDR3 bases are TGTGCCAGCAGCTTAGTAGCGGGGCGCCTGAGCGATGGCTACACCTTC. Protein sequence: CASSLVAGRLSDGYTF.

The V gene is TRBV27, the J gene TRBJ1-6, with TRBD1 matching over 8 bases. V lost 5 bases and J lost 7; bases outside the gene matches: 16. CDR3 length equals 18 residues. CDR1 and CDR2 (germline): MNHEY, SMNVEV (reference sequence). The CDR3 coding sequence is TGTGCCAGCAGTAAGAGCAAGCTACAGGGGGTGGGGAATTCACCCCTCCACTTT. It translates to CASSKSKLQGVGNSPLHF.

The CDR3 region is CASSLRDMNTEAFF. The DNA of the CDR3 is TGTGCCAGCAGCTTACGGGATATGAACACTGAAGCTTTCTTT. J is TRBJ1-1 and V is TRBV21-1. TRBV21-1 is shown as a pseudogene. CDR3 size: 14 residues.

The gene calls are TRBV3-1 (or the pseudogene TRBV3-2) and TRBJ2-3, with 9 bases identical to TRBD2. There are 13 residues in the CDR3. Germline lookup yields CDR1 LGHDT and CDR2 YNNKEL (reference sequence). V shed 6 bases, J shed 6 bases, and the junction held 4 bases outside the gene matches. Here the CDR3 DNA reads TGTGCCAGCAGGCGGGGGGGCGAGGATACGCAGTATTTT. Translating gives CASRRGGEDTQYF.

The count of this clone is one. The rearrangement uses TRBV4-3 and TRBJ2-3, with TRBD1 matching over 11 bases. CDR3 length: 17 amino acids. Germline V gene sequence: CDR1 LGHNA, CDR2 YSLEER. Trimming at V came to 0 bases and at J to 1 base, leaving 3 bases not matched to a gene. Written as DNA, the CDR3 is TGCGCCAGCAGCCAAGACGGGACAGGGGGAGGCACAGATACGCAGTATTTT. Encoded protein: CASSQDGTGGGTDTQYF.

This sequence joins TRBV15 and TRBJ2-5, with D possibly TRBD2 on 6 matching bases. There are 14 residues in the CDR3. Germline V CDR1 and CDR2: LNHNV, YYDKDF (reference sequence). The V and J ends lost 3 bases and 1 base respectively, with 9 bases between them. The CDR3: CATSRGGVQETQYF. The DNA of the CDR3 is TGTGCCACCAGCAGGGGCGGGGTCCAAGAGACCCAGTACTTC.

This chain uses TRBV4-2 with TRBJ2-3; 11 nucleotides match TRBD2. Germline assignment: CDR1 LGHNA and CDR2 YNFKEQ. V trimming: 1 base; J trimming: 4 bases; junction bases outside the gene matches: 4. The CDR3 runs 16 residues. The DNA for the CDR3 is TGTGCCAGCAGCCAAGGTAGCGGGGGGGGTGCAGATACGCAGTATTTT. It is translated as CASSQGSGGGADTQYF.

The chain employs TRBV6-5 and TRBJ1-5; 11 nucleotides line up with TRBD1. Trimming removed 7 bases from V and 4 bases from J; junction bases left unmatched: 3. This CDR3 is 14 amino acids long. The germline gives CDR1 MNHEY, CDR2 SVGAGI. CDR3: CASTGTGGNQPQHF. The CDR3 region has the DNA TGTGCCAGCACCGGGACAGGGGGGAATCAGCCCCAGCATTTT.

The chain has TRBV5-1 and TRBJ2-2, with 10 bases lining up with TRBD1. V was pared by 4 bases and J by 0 bases, with 9 bases of the junction left unmatched. CDR3 length: 18 amino acids. CDR1 SGHRS and CDR2 YFSETQ come from the germline V gene. As DNA, the CDR3 is TGCGCCAGCAGCCCTAAGACAGGGGGCCCAGCGAACACCGGGGAGCTGTTTTTT. It codes for CASSPKTGGPANTGELFF.

In its sample, this clone was seen once. V and J are TRBV4-3 and TRBJ2-2; perhaps TRBD1 as D (5 bases). The CDR3 is 17 amino acids. V dropped 3 bases and J dropped 2 bases, with 16 bases sitting between them. Germline V gene data show CDR1 as LGHNA and CDR2 as YSLEER. The CDR3, as DNA: TGCGCCAGCAGCCACCCCCCCGGTGGGGCCAACACCGGGGAGCTGTTTTTT. This sequence encodes CASSHPPGGANTGELFF.